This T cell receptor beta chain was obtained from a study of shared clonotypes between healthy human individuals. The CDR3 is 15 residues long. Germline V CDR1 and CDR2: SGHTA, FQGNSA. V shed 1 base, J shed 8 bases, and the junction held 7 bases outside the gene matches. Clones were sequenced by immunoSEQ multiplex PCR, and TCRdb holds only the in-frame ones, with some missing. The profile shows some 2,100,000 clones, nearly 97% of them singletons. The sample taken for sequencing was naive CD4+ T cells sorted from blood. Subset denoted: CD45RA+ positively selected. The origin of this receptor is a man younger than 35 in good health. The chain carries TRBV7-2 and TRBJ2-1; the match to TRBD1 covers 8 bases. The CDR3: CASSLELGQGYEQFF. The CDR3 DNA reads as TGTGCCAGCAGCTTAGAACTCGGACAGGGCTATGAGCAGTTCTTC.